Each of the 11 T cell receptor beta chains below was sequenced from the same sample in a study of T cells in Graves' hyperthyroidism and ophthalmopathy (dated by TCRdb to between 2018 and 2021). Library generation was performed with multiplex PCR. Instrument used: Illumina HiSeq 2000. The TCR beta CDR3 regions were amplified from RNA transcripts. For the first round of RT-PCR on the TCR CDR3, the HTBI primer set was used together with the Qiagen OneStep RT-PCR kit. In-frame beta chains were kept once TCRdb had trimmed the public reads at Q25 with fastp and called clones with MiXCR. CDR3 protein sequences are deduplicated, and each keeps its most common genes and DNA. This sample has hundreds of thousands of distinct CDR3 sequences in its table, and just over 35% of those were observed once. Around 31% of the sample is held by the ten biggest clonotypes. Sequencing was done on a sample of blood. The origin of the receptors is a woman in her thirties or forties with Graves' hyperthyroidism.

This clonotype has a count of ten or more. V is TRBV4-3 and J is TRBJ2-5; 9 nucleotides agree with TRBD1. The CDR3 spans 14 residues. CDR1 is LGHNA and CDR2 is YSLEER in the germline V gene. Trimming cost V 4 bases and J 2 bases; bases outside gene matches: 2. CDR3 amino acids: CASSRGQGQETQYF. The CDR3 DNA follows: TGCGCCAGCAGCCGGGGACAGGGACAAGAGACCCAGTACTTC.

In this sample, this clonotype turned up a few times. The chain couples TRBV15 to TRBJ1-5; D gene ambiguous. Germline V CDR1 and CDR2: LNHNV, YYDKDF (reference sequence). This CDR3 region has 15 residues. The ends were cut back, 1 base at V and 0 bases at J, with 7 bases in the middle. The CDR3: CATSRGTLSNQPQHF. The CDR3 DNA is TGTGCCACCAGCAGAGGCACACTTAGCAATCAGCCCCAGCATTTT.

The CDR3 spells CASSSAMPYEQYF. In nucleotides, the CDR3 is TGTGCCAGCAGTAGCGCTATGCCCTACGAGCAGTACTTC. The gene calls are TRBV7-9 and TRBJ2-7, with a possible D match to TRBD2 (5 bases). Trimming shortened V by 6 bases and J by 2 bases, and 11 bases separated the two germline ends. This CDR3 comprises 13 residues. Germline lookup yields CDR1 SEHNR and CDR2 FQNEAQ (reference sequence).

The rearrangement joins TRBV5-4 to TRBJ2-5; TRBD1 matches 8 bases. CDR1 is SGHNT and CDR2 is YYREEE in the germline V gene (reference sequence). This CDR3 is built from 15 residues. The junction had 11 bases not matched to a gene; V was cut back by 8 bases and J by 2 bases. CDR3 residues: CASKGGQVDQETQYF. CDR3 bases: TGTGCCAGTAAGGGGGGACAGGTCGATCAAGAGACCCAGTACTTC.

This chain joins TRBV5-1 and TRBJ2-3; D uncertain. This CDR3 region has 13 residues. V was pared by 7 bases and J by 2 bases, with 11 bases between. The germline gives CDR1 SGHRS, CDR2 YFSETQ. The chain's CDR3 is CASGVGSTDTQYF. For the CDR3, the DNA is TGCGCCAGCGGAGTAGGATCCACAGATACGCAGTATTTT.

In this sample, this clonotype turned up once. The chain joins TRBV2 to TRBJ1-6; 7 positions match TRBD1. The CDR3 is 15 residues long. The V segment lost 6 bases and the J segment 5 bases; nucleotides outside the gene matches: 7. CDR1 is SNHLY and CDR2 is FYNNEI in the germline V gene. CDR3 nucleotide sequence: TGTGCCAGCAGAACAACAGGGGTCCATAATTCACCCCTCCACTTT. Protein sequence: CASRTTGVHNSPLHF.

This clonotype came up many times. This chain joins TRBV12-3 or TRBV12-4 and TRBJ1-6, with unresolved D. V lost 6 bases and J 14 bases, leaving 14 bases between the germline ends. The length of the CDR3 is 12 residues. This CDR3 is CASSRDVGALHF. CDR3 coding DNA: TGTGCCAGCAGCCGCGACGTAGGCGCCCTCCACTTT.

This clonotype was seen more than once but under ten times. The J gene is TRBJ1-1, the V gene TRBV7-8, with D possibly TRBD1 on 5 matching bases. Germline V CDR1 and CDR2: SGHVS, FQNEAQ. V was trimmed by 5 bases and J by 3 bases, leaving 13 bases between them. CDR3 size: 14 residues. The DNA of the CDR3 is TGTGCCAGCAGCCCTTCGGGGGGTCACACTGAAGCTTTCTTT. Translation: CASSPSGGHTEAFF.

This clonotype was seen ten or more times. The chain employs TRBV10-3 and TRBJ1-1; 7 bases align to TRBD1. Germline CDR1 reads ENHRY; CDR2 reads SYGVKD. CDR3 length: 15 residues. The J segment lost 0 bases and the V segment lost 4 bases, leaving 5 bases of the junction unmatched. CDR3 DNA: TGTGCCATCAGTGTTACCACAGGGGTGAACACTGAAGCTTTCTTT. The encoded protein is CAISVTTGVNTEAFF.

There are a few counts of this clonotype. A read error may be the cause here, since a much bigger clone is one base away. Lacking the conserved final phenylalanine or tryptophan, this CDR3 likely reflects a read error. The gene calls are TRBV24-1 and TRBJ1-1; D unclear. The CDR3 consists of 12 residues. Germline assignment: CDR1 KGHDR and CDR2 SFDVKD. Trimming took off 10 bases at V and 3 bases at J, with 11 bases between the two ends. CDR3 sequence (DNA): TGTGCCACAACTGCCTTACACACTGAAGCTTTCTCT. It encodes CATTALHTEAFS.

The chain is built from TRBV12-3 or TRBV12-4 and TRBJ1-5; a weak D match, TRBD1 (6 bases). V was shortened by 5 bases and J by 1 base, with 15 bases between the two germline ends. This CDR3 is built from 16 residues. The CDR3 sequence is CASSTMGARSNQPQHF. The CDR3 DNA is TGTGCCAGCAGTACCATGGGGGCGCGAAGCAATCAGCCCCAGCATTTT.